The clone carrying this TCR beta chain appeared many times. For blood and skin samples, reverse transcription used TCR alpha and beta constant primers. Using its own MiXCR run on the UMI-ligation and nested PCR reads, TCRdb lists one record per CDR3 protein. The profile shows under 20,000 distinct CDR3 sequences, more than 9% of them singletons. The entry originates in a study of naive and memory T cell subsets. Treatment meaning: skin biopsy from PPD injection site in Mantoux-positive individual. Input was about 1 to 1000 ng of DNase-treated total RNA without cell sorting. A UMI-containing oligonucleotide was joined by 3' ligation to the TCR cDNA template. The V end was cut by 0 bases, the J end by 7 bases, with 13 bases between. Germline CDR1 and CDR2: SGHTA and FQGTGA. The CDR3 is 15 amino acids.

Sequenced material: skin, taken from a tuberculin skin test site. This TCR came from an adult in good health. The rearrangement uses TRBV7-3 and TRBJ2-1; a weak D match, TRBD1 (6 bases). CDR3 sequence (DNA): TGTGCCAGCAGCTTAACTTCCGGACAGAGAAATGAGCAGTTCTTC. Residues: CASSLTSGQRNEQFF. The complete variable domain, with remaining parts taken from reference TRBV7-3 and TRBJ2-1, reads GAGVSQTPSNKVTEKGKYVELRCDPISGHTALYWYRQSLGQGPEFLIYFQGTGAADDSGLPNDRFFAVRPEGSVSTLKIQRTERGDSAVYLCASSLTSGQRNEQFFGPGTRLTVL.